This entry is about one TCR beta chain. Its antigen is not known. Germline loops: CDR1 DFQATT, CDR2 SNEGSKA (reference sequence). This CDR3 spans 11 amino acids. J gave up 10 bases and V 5 bases, and 5 bases lay outside the gene matches. The method was immunoSEQ multiplex PCR; TCRdb's version includes in-frame clones alone and lacks a portion of them. The data show about 110,000 clones, about 93% seen once. These data belong to a study of siplizumab effects on memory and regulatory T cells. Study-wide results and limits: The naive T cell population seemed more diverse than memory cells and seemed a major contributor to the alloresponse.

The sequencing sample was made of CD4+ T cells sorted from blood. The gene calls are TRBV20-1 and TRBJ2-1, with 7 bases that match TRBD2. The receptor was derived from a human donor in good health. The CDR3 bases are TGCAGTGCTGGGCGGGAGAACGAGCAGTTCTTC. Translation: CSAGRENEQFF.